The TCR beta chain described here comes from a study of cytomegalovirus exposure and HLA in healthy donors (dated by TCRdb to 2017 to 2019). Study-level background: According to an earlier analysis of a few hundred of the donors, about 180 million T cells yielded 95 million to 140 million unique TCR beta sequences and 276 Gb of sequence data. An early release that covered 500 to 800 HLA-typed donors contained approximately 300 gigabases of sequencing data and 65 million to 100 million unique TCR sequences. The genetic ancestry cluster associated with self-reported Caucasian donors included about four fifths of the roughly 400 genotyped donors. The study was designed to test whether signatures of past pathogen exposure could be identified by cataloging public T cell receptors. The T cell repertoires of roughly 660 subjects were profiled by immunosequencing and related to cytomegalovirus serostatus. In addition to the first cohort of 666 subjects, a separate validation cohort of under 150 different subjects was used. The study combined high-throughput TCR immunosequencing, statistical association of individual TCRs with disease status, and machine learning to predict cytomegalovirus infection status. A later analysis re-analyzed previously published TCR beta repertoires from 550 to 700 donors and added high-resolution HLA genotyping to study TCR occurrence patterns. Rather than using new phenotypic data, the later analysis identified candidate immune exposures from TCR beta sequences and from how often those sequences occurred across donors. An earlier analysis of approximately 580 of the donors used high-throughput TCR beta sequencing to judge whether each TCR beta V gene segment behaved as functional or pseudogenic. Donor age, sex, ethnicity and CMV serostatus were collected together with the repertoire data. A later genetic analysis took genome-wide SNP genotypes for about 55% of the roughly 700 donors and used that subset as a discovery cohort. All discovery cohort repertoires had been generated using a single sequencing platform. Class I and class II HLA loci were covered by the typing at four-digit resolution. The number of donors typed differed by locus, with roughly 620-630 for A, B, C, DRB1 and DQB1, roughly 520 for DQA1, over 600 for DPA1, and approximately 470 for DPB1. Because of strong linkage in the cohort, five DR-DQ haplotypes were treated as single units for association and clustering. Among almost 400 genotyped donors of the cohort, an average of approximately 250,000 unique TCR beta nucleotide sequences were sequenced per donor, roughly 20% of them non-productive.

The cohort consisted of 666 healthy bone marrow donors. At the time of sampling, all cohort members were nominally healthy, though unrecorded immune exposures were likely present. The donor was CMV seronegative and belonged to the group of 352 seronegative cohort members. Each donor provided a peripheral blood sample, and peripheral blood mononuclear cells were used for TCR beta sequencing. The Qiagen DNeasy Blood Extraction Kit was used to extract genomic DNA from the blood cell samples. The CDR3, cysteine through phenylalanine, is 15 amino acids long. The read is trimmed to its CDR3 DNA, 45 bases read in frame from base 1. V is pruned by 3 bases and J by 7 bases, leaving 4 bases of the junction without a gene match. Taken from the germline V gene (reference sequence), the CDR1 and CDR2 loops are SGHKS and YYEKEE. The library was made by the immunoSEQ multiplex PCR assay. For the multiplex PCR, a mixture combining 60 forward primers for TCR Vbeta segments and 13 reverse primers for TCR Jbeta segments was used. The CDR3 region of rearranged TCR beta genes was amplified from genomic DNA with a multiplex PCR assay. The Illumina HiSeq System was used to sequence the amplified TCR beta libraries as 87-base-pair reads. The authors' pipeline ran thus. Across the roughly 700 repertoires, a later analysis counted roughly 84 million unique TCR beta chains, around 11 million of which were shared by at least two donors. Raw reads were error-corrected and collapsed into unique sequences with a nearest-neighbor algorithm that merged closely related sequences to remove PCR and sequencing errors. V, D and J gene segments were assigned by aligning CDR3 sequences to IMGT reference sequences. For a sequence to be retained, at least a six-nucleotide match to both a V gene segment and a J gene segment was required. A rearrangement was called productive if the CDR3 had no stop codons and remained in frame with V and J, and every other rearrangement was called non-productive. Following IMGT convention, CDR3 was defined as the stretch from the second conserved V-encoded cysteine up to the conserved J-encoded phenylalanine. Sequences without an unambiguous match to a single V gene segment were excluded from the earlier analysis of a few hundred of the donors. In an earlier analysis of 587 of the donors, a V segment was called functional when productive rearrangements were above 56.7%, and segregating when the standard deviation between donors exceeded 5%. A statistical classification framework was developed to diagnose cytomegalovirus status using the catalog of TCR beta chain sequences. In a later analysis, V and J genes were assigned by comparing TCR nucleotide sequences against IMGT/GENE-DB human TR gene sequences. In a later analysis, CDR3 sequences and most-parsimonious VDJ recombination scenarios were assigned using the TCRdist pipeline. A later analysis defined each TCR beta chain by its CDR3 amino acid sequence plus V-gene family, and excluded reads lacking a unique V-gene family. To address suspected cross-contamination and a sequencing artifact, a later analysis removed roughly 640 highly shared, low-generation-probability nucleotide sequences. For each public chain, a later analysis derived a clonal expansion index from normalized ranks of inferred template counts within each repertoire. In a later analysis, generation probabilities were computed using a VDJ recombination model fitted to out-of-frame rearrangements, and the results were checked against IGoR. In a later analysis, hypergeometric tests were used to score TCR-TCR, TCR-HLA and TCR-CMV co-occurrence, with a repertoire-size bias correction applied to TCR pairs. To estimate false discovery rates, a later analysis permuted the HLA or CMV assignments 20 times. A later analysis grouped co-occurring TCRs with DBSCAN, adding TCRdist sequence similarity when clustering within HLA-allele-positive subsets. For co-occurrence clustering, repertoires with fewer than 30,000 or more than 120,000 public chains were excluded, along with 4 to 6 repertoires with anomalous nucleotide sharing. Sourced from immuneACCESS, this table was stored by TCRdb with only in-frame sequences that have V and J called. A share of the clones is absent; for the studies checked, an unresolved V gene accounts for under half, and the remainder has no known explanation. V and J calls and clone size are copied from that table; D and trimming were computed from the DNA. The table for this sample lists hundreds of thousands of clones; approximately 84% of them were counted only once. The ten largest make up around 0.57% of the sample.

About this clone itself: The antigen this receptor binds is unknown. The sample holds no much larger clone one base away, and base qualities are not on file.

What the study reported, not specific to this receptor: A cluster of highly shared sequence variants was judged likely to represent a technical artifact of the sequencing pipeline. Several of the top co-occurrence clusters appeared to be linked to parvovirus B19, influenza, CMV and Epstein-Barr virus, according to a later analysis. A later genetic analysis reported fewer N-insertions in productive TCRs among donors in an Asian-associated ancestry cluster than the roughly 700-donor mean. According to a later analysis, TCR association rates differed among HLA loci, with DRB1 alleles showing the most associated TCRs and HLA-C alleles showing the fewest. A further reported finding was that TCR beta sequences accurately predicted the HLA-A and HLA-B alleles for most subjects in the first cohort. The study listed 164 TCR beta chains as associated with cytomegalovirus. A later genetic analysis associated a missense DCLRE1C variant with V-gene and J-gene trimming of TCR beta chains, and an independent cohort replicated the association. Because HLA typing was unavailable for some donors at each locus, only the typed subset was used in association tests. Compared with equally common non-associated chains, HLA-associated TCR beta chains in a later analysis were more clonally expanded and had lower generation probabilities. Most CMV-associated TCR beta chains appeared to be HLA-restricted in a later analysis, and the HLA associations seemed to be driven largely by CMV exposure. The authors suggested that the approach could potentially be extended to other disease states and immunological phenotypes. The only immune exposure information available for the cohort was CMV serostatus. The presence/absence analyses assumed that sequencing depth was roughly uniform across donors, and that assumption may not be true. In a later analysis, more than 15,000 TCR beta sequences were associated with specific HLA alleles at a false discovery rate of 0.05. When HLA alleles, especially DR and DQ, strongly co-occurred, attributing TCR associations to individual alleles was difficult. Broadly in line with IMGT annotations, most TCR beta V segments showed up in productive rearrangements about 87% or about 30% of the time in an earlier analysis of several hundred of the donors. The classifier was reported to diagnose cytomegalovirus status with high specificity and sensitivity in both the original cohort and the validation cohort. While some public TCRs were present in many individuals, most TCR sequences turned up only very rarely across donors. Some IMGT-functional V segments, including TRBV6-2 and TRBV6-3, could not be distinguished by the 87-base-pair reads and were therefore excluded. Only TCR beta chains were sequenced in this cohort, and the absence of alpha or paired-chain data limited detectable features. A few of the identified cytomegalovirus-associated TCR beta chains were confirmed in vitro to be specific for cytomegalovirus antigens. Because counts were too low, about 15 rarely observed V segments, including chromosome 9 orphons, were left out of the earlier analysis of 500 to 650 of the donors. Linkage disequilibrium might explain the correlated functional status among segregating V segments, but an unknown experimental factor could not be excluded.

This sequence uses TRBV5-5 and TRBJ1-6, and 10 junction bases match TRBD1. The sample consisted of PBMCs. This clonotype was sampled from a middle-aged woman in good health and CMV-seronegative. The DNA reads TGTGCCAGCAGCTGGGACAGGGGTGGGAATTCACCCCTCCACTTT. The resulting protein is CASSWDRGGNSPLHF. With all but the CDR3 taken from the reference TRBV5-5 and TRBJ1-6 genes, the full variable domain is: DAGVTQSPTHLIKTRGQQVTLRCSPISGHKSVSWYQQVLGQGPQFIFQYYEKEERGRGNFPDRFSARQFPNYSSELNVNALLLGDSALYLCASSWDRGGNSPLHFGNGTRLTVT.